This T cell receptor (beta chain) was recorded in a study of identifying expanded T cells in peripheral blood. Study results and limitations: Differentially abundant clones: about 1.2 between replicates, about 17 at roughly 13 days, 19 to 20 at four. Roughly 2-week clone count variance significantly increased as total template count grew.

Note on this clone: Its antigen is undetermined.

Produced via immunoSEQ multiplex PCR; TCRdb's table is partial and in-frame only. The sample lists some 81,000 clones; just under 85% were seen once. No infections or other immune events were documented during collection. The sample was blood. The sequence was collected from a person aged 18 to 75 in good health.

The chain's CDR3 is CASSPSGLNSYEQYF. The DNA for the CDR3 is TGTGCCAGCAGCCCCAGTGGATTAAACTCCTACGAGCAGTACTTC. V gene TRBV7-9 combines with J gene TRBJ2-7, with D unclear. V was pared by 5 bases and J by 0 bases, with 14 bases between. CDR3 length: 15 amino acids. Germline V CDR1 and CDR2: SEHNR, FQNEAQ (reference sequence).